The 11 T cell receptor beta chains listed next were all sequenced from one sample in a study of blood T cells in healthy people across ages (dated by TCRdb to between 2014 and 2016). Library prep was done by 5' RACE. The listed sequencing device is Illumina HiSeq 2500. A second PCR of about 7 to 12 cycles was performed with a sample-barcoded 5' primer and a J-beta primer mix. TCRdb itself trimmed the public reads at Q25 with fastp, ran MiXCR and retained productive beta chains. All rows with the same CDR3 protein become a single entry with the most common DNA and genes. Present in this sample are more than 1,000,000 distinct CDR3 sequences, about 25% of which were seen just once. About 0.69% of the sample goes to the ten largest clones. The sample also formed part of further work on T cells of mothers and their children.

What was sequenced was blood. These receptors originate from a girl aged 2-9 years in good health.

The chain joins TRBV2 to TRBJ2-5, with TRBD1 matching 7 bases. The CDR3 is made up of 15 amino acids. Germline assignment: CDR1 SNHLY and CDR2 FYNNEI. After removal of 9 bases from V and 5 bases from J, the junction contained 15 bases not matched to a gene. As DNA, the CDR3 is TGTGCCAGTAAACGCAGAGGGGGCGAGGTTGAGACCCAGTACTTC. Its protein product is CASKRRGGEVETQYF.

This chain uses TRBV5-1 with TRBJ2-5, with D uncertain. V dropped 0 bases and J dropped 1 base, with 13 bases sitting between them. The CDR3 contains 16 residues. The germline V gene encodes CDR1 SGHRS and CDR2 YFSETQ. The CDR3 is CASSLAISGLQETQYF. DNA for the CDR3: TGCGCCAGCAGCTTGGCAATTAGTGGGCTCCAAGAGACCCAGTACTTC.

The chain is built from TRBV6-2 or TRBV6-3 and TRBJ1-4, with D unresolved. This CDR3 contains 14 residues. Germline V CDR1 and CDR2: MNHEY, SVGEGT. V gave up 6 bases and J gave up 5 bases, with 13 bases separating them. As DNA, the CDR3 is TGTGCCAGCAGCAACACCGGGAGCAATGAAAAACTGTTTTTT. This encodes CASSNTGSNEKLFF.

With respect to this clonotype: The junction does not match germline at one end; this may be a read error. The chain is built from TRBV7-3 and TRBJ2-7; 7 nucleotides agree with TRBD1. CDR1 is SGHTA and CDR2 is FQGTGA in the germline V gene. The CDR3 spans 14 residues. This CDR3 is CASSSRQGSYGQYF. The CDR3 DNA is TGTGCCAGCAGCTCCAGACAGGGTTCCTACGGGCAGTACTTC.

The rearrangement uses TRBV12-3 or TRBV12-4 and TRBJ1-5, with TRBD1 as a possible D gene (6 bases). The CDR3 has 13 amino acids. V lost 6 bases and J 9 bases, leaving 15 bases between the germline ends. The CDR3 DNA follows: TGTGCCAGCAGCCCGACGGGGGGCCTGCCCCAGCATTTT. Protein product: CASSPTGGLPQHF.

This clonotype was counted only a few times. This chain uses TRBV29-1 with TRBJ2-2; no firm D call. This CDR3 region has 11 residues. V lost 7 bases and J lost 3, with 6 bases in between. The germline CDR1 and CDR2 sequences are SQVTM and ANQGSEA. CDR3 residues: CSGSDTGELFF. The CDR3 coding sequence is TGCAGCGGCTCGGACACCGGGGAGCTGTTTTTT.

Only a few counts were recorded for this clonotype. V and J are TRBV7-2 and TRBJ2-5; no definite D call. The J call may be in error: the DNA end matches TRBJ2-1 better. The germline V gene encodes CDR1 SGHTA and CDR2 FQGNSA. The CDR3 runs 14 residues. CDR3 sequence (DNA): TGTGCCAGCAGCTCCCGCGGAGCTTACAATGAGCAGTTCTTC. The encoded protein is CASSSRGAYNEQFF.

This clonotype has ten or more counts. V gene TRBV27 combines with J gene TRBJ2-5; 13 bases map to TRBD2. Germline V gene sequence: CDR1 MNHEY, CDR2 SMNVEV (reference sequence). Germline trimming cut 6 bases from V and 7 bases from J; bases unmatched to any gene: 8. CDR3 size: 15 residues. The DNA of the CDR3 is TGTGCCAGCAGCGAACTAGCGGGGGGGCACGTGACCCAGTACTTC. This translates into CASSELAGGHVTQYF.

The rearrangement joins TRBV29-1 to TRBJ2-5; the match to TRBD2 covers 7 bases. The CDR3 has 14 amino acids. J lost 2 bases, V lost 0 bases, and 3 bases had no gene match. Germline values: CDR1 SQVTM, CDR2 ANQGSEA. The CDR3 loop is CSVEDWGGQETQYF. The CDR3 DNA reads as TGCAGCGTTGAAGATTGGGGGGGGCAAGAGACCCAGTACTTC. The variable domain in full, completed from reference TRBV29-1 and TRBJ2-5, reads SAVISQKPSRDICQRGTSLTIQCQVDSQVTMMFWYRQQPGQSLTLIATANQGSEATYESGFVIDKFPISRPNLTFSTLTVSNMSPEDSSIYLCSVEDWGGQETQYFGPGTRLLVL.

This sequence joins TRBV6-1 and TRBJ2-1; 10 nucleotides match TRBD2. Trimming removed 7 bases from V and 6 bases from J; junction bases left unmatched: 9. The germline V gene encodes CDR1 MNHNS and CDR2 SASEGT. The CDR3 has 15 amino acids. CDR3 DNA sequence: TGTGCCAGCAATCGAAATAGCGGGAGGTTCAATGAGCAGTTCTTC. Protein sequence: CASNRNSGRFNEQFF.

This clonotype was counted many times. The rearrangement uses TRBV29-1 and TRBJ2-5; 13 bases agree with TRBD2. This CDR3 has 18 residues. After removal of 7 bases from V and 2 bases from J, the junction contained 16 bases not matched to a gene. Germline CDR1 is SQVTM and CDR2 is ANQGSEA. The CDR3 sequence is CSGEKAGTSGNPQETQYF. CDR3 bases: TGCAGCGGGGAGAAGGCCGGGACTAGCGGGAACCCGCAAGAGACCCAGTACTTC. The full variable domain, in which reference TRBV29-1 and TRBJ2-5 provide the parts outside the CDR3, is SAVISQKPSRDICQRGTSLTIQCQVDSQVTMMFWYRQQPGQSLTLIATANQGSEATYESGFVIDKFPISRPNLTFSTLTVSNMSPEDSSIYLCSGEKAGTSGNPQETQYFGPGTRLLVL.